These 2 T cell receptor beta chains came from one sample sequenced in a study of blood T cell repertoires in COVID-19. Data came from immunoSEQ multiplex PCR; TCRdb stores just in-frame clones and leaves some out. Counted here are about 120,000 clones, 81% occurring once; the ten biggest clones make up less than 11%. Source material: peripheral blood. The receptors were gathered from a human donor in a cohort sampled during active COVID-19.

Remarks on this clone: This sample includes further DNA sequences coding for the same CDR3. J is TRBJ2-7 and V is TRBV7-2, with unresolved D. CDR3 length: 14 residues. With 0 bases removed from V and 0 bases from J, the gap between germline ends came to 6 bases. Germline V CDR1 and CDR2: SGHTA, FQGNSA. Here the CDR3 DNA reads TGTGCCAGCAGCTTAGCCAGATCCTCCTACGAGCAGTACTTC. It encodes CASSLARSSYEQYF.

The V and J genes are TRBV6-2 or TRBV6-3 and TRBJ1-1; 12 bases fit TRBD1. Looked up from germline, CDR1 is MNHEY and CDR2 is SVGEGT. With 5 bases clipped from V and 2 bases from J, the junction kept 3 bases outside the gene matches. This CDR3 is built from 15 residues. In nucleotides, the CDR3 is TGTGCCAGCAGTGGGGACAGGGGGCTTAACACTGAAGCTTTCTTT. As protein: CASSGDRGLNTEAFF.